This TCR beta chain originates from a study of radiation and T cells in renal cell carcinoma. Using immunoSEQ multiplex PCR, the repertoire was profiled, and TCRdb retains in-frame clones only, with some absent. This sample yields about 100,000 clones, of which about 79% are seen a single time; around 7.9% belongs to the top ten. V lost 5 bases to trimming and J lost 8 bases; unmatched junction nucleotides: 12. The CDR3 totals 15 residues. The germline V gene encodes CDR1 MNHEY and CDR2 SMNVEV (reference sequence). Noted time point: blood 4 weeks post-SBRT, at nephrectomy. Treatment in this sample: 15 Gy SBRT to primary tumor, nephrectomy 4 weeks later.

The sample consisted of blood, taken from a patient whose treatment included radiotherapy and nephrectomy. This chain uses TRBV27 with TRBJ1-2; 9 positions match TRBD1. This clonotype originated in a man aged 55-75 years with renal cell carcinoma. Here the CDR3 reads CASSPSGTGIIGYTF. Here the CDR3 DNA reads TGTGCCAGCAGTCCGTCCGGGACAGGGATTATCGGCTACACCTTC.